Listed below are T cell receptor beta chains from one sample, sequenced in a study of blood T cell repertoires in COVID-19. Some clones are missing from TCRdb's copy, which holds only in-frame ones; the method was immunoSEQ multiplex PCR. The data contain some 200,000 clones, over 75% of them singletons. The sequencing input was PBMCs or T cells enriched from blood (not recorded which). These receptors came from a middle-aged woman with acute COVID-19. CDR3s include the opening cysteine and the closing phenylalanine or tryptophan. The order of the fields is V gene, clone size, J gene, D gene, CDR3 DNA, CDR3 protein. A D gene is named only where the DNA matches it firmly. Size is stated for part of the rows, as once, few or many counts, or as a class when the clone is expanded.

TRBV27	NA	TRBJ2-7	TRBD1	TGTGCCAGCAGTCTCTCCGTGGGACAGAGCTACGAGCAGTACTTC	CASSLSVGQSYEQYF
TRBV30	NA	TRBJ1-5	TRBD1	TGTGCCTGGAGTGTACAAGGGGGCCATCAGCCCCAGCATTTT	CAWSVQGGHQPQHF
TRBV15	NA	TRBJ1-3	NA	TGTGCCACCAGGAACGAGGGAGCTGGAAACACCATATATTTT	CATRNEGAGNTIYF
TRBV5-4	NA	TRBJ2-7	TRBD2	TGTGCCAGCAGCTTGGATACAGCGGGAGGGCCTTGGGAGCAGTACTTC	CASSLDTAGGPWEQYF
TRBV6-5	NA	TRBJ1-5	TRBD1	TGTGCCAGCACCCTAGACAGGGGGTATCAGCCCCAGCATTTT	CASTLDRGYQPQHF
TRBV18	NA	TRBJ2-5	TRBD2	TGTGCCAGCTCACCACCTGGGATGACTAGCGGGGGACAAGAGACCCAGTACTTC	CASSPPGMTSGGQETQYF
TRBV18	NA	TRBJ2-7	TRBD2	TGTGCCAGCTCACTGTTATCCCCTAGCGGGAGGGCCAGCTCCTACGAGCAGTACTTC	CASSLLSPSGRASSYEQYF
TRBV4-2	NA	TRBJ2-5	NA	TGTGCCAGCAGCCAAGGGAGAATGGAGACCCAGTACTTC	CASSQGRMETQYF
TRBV27	NA	TRBJ1-1	NA	TGTGCCAGCAGTTTATCGGACAGAGGAACTGAAGCTTTCTTT	CASSLSDRGTEAFF
TRBV29-1	NA	TRBJ2-5	NA	TGCAGCGTTGAAGAAACCACAGGATCAGAGACCCAGTACTTC	CSVEETTGSETQYF
TRBV5-5	NA	TRBJ2-1	NA	TGTGCCAGCAGCTTGCCCTCTGCGGACTACAATGAGCAGTTCTTC	CASSLPSADYNEQFF
TRBV18	NA	TRBJ1-4	NA	TGTGCCAGCTCACCATCGTTTAATGAAAAACTGTTTTTT	CASSPSFNEKLFF
TRBV10-3	NA	TRBJ1-1	NA	TGTGCCATCAGTGAGGGGTTGGCGGTGCTGAACACTGAAGCTTTCTTT	CAISEGLAVLNTEAFF
TRBV4-1	NA	TRBJ1-1	TRBD1	TGCGCCAGCAGCCCCATGGACGACAGGGCCGAAGCTTTCTTT	CASSPMDDRAEAFF
TRBV29-1	once	TRBJ2-5	TRBD2	TGCAGCGTTGGTCAGCGGGGGATCCCTCAAGAGACCCAGTACTTC	CSVGQRGIPQETQYF
TRBV30	NA	TRBJ2-7	NA	TGTGCCTACAGACCCGGCGGGGCAGGGACGTACGAGCAGTACTTC	CAYRPGGAGTYEQYF
TRBV27	NA	TRBJ2-3	TRBD2	TGTGCCACCAAGCGGGGGGGCGGGACAGATACGCAGTATTTT	CATKRGGGTDTQYF
TRBV5-4	NA	TRBJ2-1	TRBD1	TGTGCCAGCAGCTCCCGGACAGGGAGCTCCTACAATGAGCAGTTCTTC	CASSSRTGSSYNEQFF
TRBV7-2	few	TRBJ1-2	NA	TGTGCCAGCAGCCACAGGACGAAGGTACTGGATGGCTACACCTTC	CASSHRTKVLDGYTF
TRBV27	NA	TRBJ1-4	TRBD1	TGTGCCAGCAGATCCGGGACAGGGATGGAAAAACTGTTTTTT	CASRSGTGMEKLFF
TRBV27	once	TRBJ2-5	NA	TGTGCCAGCAGTTTAGTACCTACCCTAGAGACCCAGTACTTC	CASSLVPTLETQYF
TRBV15	few	TRBJ1-2	TRBD1	TGTGCCACCAGCAGGGGACAGGACAGGATCTATGGCTACACCTTC	CATSRGQDRIYGYTF
TRBV20-1	NA	TRBJ2-7	TRBD1	TGCAGTGCTCGTGATACTTTGACAGGGGGGTCCTACGAGCAGTACTTC	CSARDTLTGGSYEQYF
TRBV6-5	once	TRBJ1-4	TRBD1	TGTGCCACCCAGACAGGGACGGAAAAACTGTTTTTT	CATQTGTEKLFF
TRBV5-1	NA	TRBJ2-3	TRBD2	TGCGCCAGCAGCTCCCGGCCGGGACTAGCGGGGTTGAGCGCAGATACGCAGTATTTT	CASSSRPGLAGLSADTQYF